The 14 T cell receptor beta chains in this list originate from one sample, sequenced in a study of blood T cell repertoires in COVID-19. Method: immunoSEQ multiplex PCR; TCRdb's copy keeps in-frame clones and lacks some. The repertoire holds about 430,000 clones, roughly 84% seen once, with approximately 1.5% in the top ten. The sample consisted of PBMCs or T cells enriched from blood (not recorded which). The receptors come from a woman aged 18-29 years who had been exposed to COVID-19.

This chain joins TRBV28 and TRBJ2-3; 7 positions match TRBD2. CDR1 is MDHEN, CDR2 SYDVKM, per germline. Trimming removed 4 bases from V and 5 bases from J; junction bases left unmatched: 6. CDR3 length: 14 residues. CDR3 sequence: CASSSSGGVDTQYF. The CDR3 DNA reads TGTGCCAGCAGTTCCTCGGGGGGAGTAGATACGCAGTATTTT.

This rearrangement joins TRBV7-9 to TRBJ2-1; 9 bases are a match to TRBD2. There are 15 residues in the CDR3. Germline V gives CDR1 SEHNR, CDR2 FQNEAQ (reference sequence). The J segment lost 8 bases and the V segment lost 4 bases, leaving 9 bases of the junction unmatched. The CDR3 DNA is TGTGCCAGCAGCTCCCGCGGGGGGGCAGTCGATGAGCAGTTCTTC. This translates into CASSSRGGAVDEQFF.

The chain combines TRBV28 with TRBJ1-6, with D perhaps TRBD1 (6 bases). V lost 5 bases, J lost 7 bases, and 18 bases lay in between. The germline CDR1 and CDR2 sequences are MDHEN and SYDVKM. This CDR3 is 16 amino acids long. CDR3 DNA: TGTGCCAGCAGTGTTCGGACAGCGGTGGGAAATTCACCCCTCCACTTT. Its protein is CASSVRTAVGNSPLHF. The full variable domain, its missing parts supplied by reference TRBV28 and TRBJ1-6, is DVKVTQSSRYLVKRTGEKVFLECVQDMDHENMFWYRQDPGLGLRLIYFSYDVKMKEKGDIPEGYSVSREKKERFSLILESASTNQTSMYLCASSVRTAVGNSPLHFGNGTRLTVT.

The rearrangement uses TRBV21-1 and TRBJ1-5; the table's D call, TRBD1, has no DNA check behind it. TRBV21-1 is an annotated pseudogene. The CDR3 is 18 residues long. The CDR3 loop reads CASSKPEARGKRFGPQHF. CDR3 DNA: TGTGCCAGCAGCAAACCGGAGGCCAGGGGTAAAAGATTTGGGCCCCAGCATTTT.

The rearrangement links TRBV5-5 to TRBJ2-1, with 12 bases aligning to TRBD2. J gave up 6 bases and V 6 bases, and 7 bases lay outside the gene matches. The CDR3 is made up of 15 amino acids. In germline, CDR1 is SGHKS, CDR2 YYEKEE (reference sequence). The CDR3 region has the DNA TGTGCCAGCACCCTAGCGGGGGGGATATCCAATGAGCAGTTCTTC. It specifies CASTLAGGISNEQFF.

The chain employs TRBV19 and TRBJ1-1; the D gene is possibly TRBD1 (6 bases). Germline V gene data show CDR1 as LNHDA and CDR2 as SQIVND (reference sequence). The CDR3 runs 13 residues. The V end was cut by 3 bases, the J end by 10 bases, with 15 bases between. The CDR3 protein is CASSIIQGPRAFF. CDR3 DNA: TGTGCCAGTAGTATCATACAGGGTCCTCGAGCTTTCTTT.

CDR3 region: CACIQGVNTEAFF. In DNA form, the CDR3 reads TGTGCCTGCATACAGGGGGTGAACACTGAAGCTTTCTTT. The rearrangement joins TRBV30 to TRBJ1-1, with 8 positions matching TRBD1. The CDR3 length is 13 residues. CDR1 and CDR2 (germline): GTSNPN, SVGIG (reference sequence). V gave up 6 bases and J gave up 0 bases; unmatched junction bases: 3.

The chain has TRBV6-5 and TRBJ1-2, with unresolved D. V lost 8 bases and J lost 6, with 10 bases in between. The CDR3 consists of 11 residues. Germline lookup yields CDR1 MNHEY and CDR2 SVGAGI. CDR3 coding DNA: TGTGCCAGCCACTCGAGGGATGGCTACACCTTC. Protein: CASHSRDGYTF.

The chain is built from TRBV7-3 and TRBJ2-7, with D uncertain. Per the germline V gene, CDR1 is SGHTA and CDR2 is FQGTGA. V lost 0 bases and J 3 bases, leaving 9 bases between the germline ends. The CDR3 spans 14 residues. The CDR3 DNA sequence: TGTGCCAGCAGCTTAACGCAGAACCACTACGAGCAGTACTTC. This sequence encodes CASSLTQNHYEQYF.

The V and J genes are TRBV5-1 and TRBJ1-6, with D perhaps TRBD1 (6 bases). The CDR3 covers 14 residues. The germline V and J ends were trimmed by 0 bases and 10 bases, with 11 bases remaining between them. Looked up from germline, CDR1 is SGHRS and CDR2 is YFSETQ. The CDR3 loop reads CASSLEGVNSPLHF. In DNA, the CDR3 is TGCGCCAGCAGCTTGGAGGGGGTCAACTCACCCCTCCACTTT. Based on the CDR3 plus reference TRBV5-1 and TRBJ1-6, the full variable domain is KAGVTQTPRYLIKTRGQQVTLSCSPISGHRSVSWYQQTPGQGLQFLFEYFSETQRNKGNFPGRFSGRQFSNSRSEMNVSTLELGDSALYLCASSLEGVNSPLHFGNGTRLTVT.

J is TRBJ1-5 and V is TRBV7-2; D is undetermined. The CDR3 is 13 amino acids. CDR1 is SGHTA and CDR2 is FQGNSA in the germline V gene. V was pared by 1 base and J by 11 bases, with 12 bases between. The CDR3 nucleotides are TGTGCCAGCAGCTTAGGGGAGAGGATAGCCCAGCATTTT. It yields the protein CASSLGERIAQHF.

The gene calls are TRBV6-5 and TRBJ1-4; tentative D call: TRBD1 (5 bases). This CDR3 region has 14 residues. V was trimmed by 6 bases and J by 5 bases, leaving 13 bases between them. Germline lookup yields CDR1 MNHEY and CDR2 SVGAGI. The CDR3 reads CASSRGHLNEKLFF. CDR3 nucleotides: TGTGCCAGCAGCCGTGGACATCTGAATGAAAAACTGTTTTTT.

The chain combines TRBV5-1 with TRBJ1-2; D might be TRBD1 (6 bases). The CDR3 has 12 residues. With 4 bases removed from V and 6 bases from J, the gap between germline ends came to 10 bases. Germline V gene sequence: CDR1 SGHRS, CDR2 YFSETQ. CDR3 sequence: CASSGAGDGYTF. The CDR3 coding sequence is TGCGCCAGCAGCGGAGCAGGGGATGGCTACACCTTC.

This chain uses TRBV28 with TRBJ1-1, with D possibly TRBD1 on 5 matching bases. CDR1 and CDR2 from the germline V gene are MDHEN and SYDVKM. The CDR3 has 15 amino acids. With 10 bases removed from V and 0 bases from J, the gap between germline ends came to 18 bases. The CDR3: CATSPGTHMNTEAFF. The CDR3 coding sequence is TGTGCCACCTCCCCAGGGACTCACATGAACACTGAAGCTTTCTTT.